Listed here is a single T cell receptor beta chain. This clone appeared a few times. Its antigen is currently not known. Qualities for individual bases were not recorded, and no much larger clone is one base off. Each donor gave one peripheral blood draw, averaging roughly 0.11 L, which was collected into heparinised tubes. Naive, central memory, regulatory and stem cell-like memory CD4+ T cells were sorted on a BD FACSAria II using a panel including CD45RO, CCR7, CD25, CD127, CD95 and CD27. Every sorted population had a purity above 95%. PBMCs were separated immediately by Lymphoprep density gradient centrifugation and were stained directly, without being cultured. So that batch effects would be minimized, each experiment stained and sorted samples in pairs, pairing one healthy donor with one patient. The entire amount of isolated RNA was reverse transcribed using the High Capacity cDNA Reverse Transcription Kit, so the sequenced TCRB transcripts were expressed ones. Naive, central memory and regulatory T cell samples underwent deep immunoSEQ sequencing, averaging approximately 3.3 million total reads per sample. Sorted cells were lysed in RLT buffer and RNA was extracted with DNase-treated RNeasy Micro or Mini kits, depending on cell number. To prevent cross-contamination, each cell subset was processed individually, whereas patient and healthy donor samples were processed jointly. Using the immunoSEQ multiplex PCR, TCRB sequences were amplified from cDNA into 87-bp fragments spanning the CDR3 region. The amplicons were sequenced using the Illumina HiSeq platform. The paper's data handling went like this. PCR bias was corrected computationally using synthetic template baselines, and reads within Hamming distance 2 were collapsed, with unmergeable singletons discarded. By aligning reads against IMGT, V, D and J genes, CDR3 length, and insertions or deletions at six rearrangement sites were assigned. Clonotype counts were normalized to sorted cell number within each subset before computing true diversity and Gini coefficients with the tcR R package. The overlap coefficient, calculated on TCRB nucleotide sequences, was used to measure repertoire sharing. This is the immuneACCESS table as TCRdb keeps it, with only in-frame sequences that have V and J called. A part of the clones is gone; compared with another copy, unresolved V genes explain less than half, and the rest is unexplained. V, J and clone size were drawn from that table, and D and trimming were deduced from the DNA. This sample comprises 150,000 or so clones, over 7.5% of them detected only once. The ten largest clones take up 2% to 2.5% of the sample.

These data come from a study of beta chain features in type 1 diabetes (dated by TCRdb to 2016 to 2018). In the study overall: Mean age, gender distribution, total cell number and subset yield were not different between patients and healthy donors. A total of 107,917,701 sorted cells were examined across all samples, and RNA yield correlated strongly with the number of cells per subset. The study compared the TCRB repertoires of sorted circulating CD4+ T cell subsets in recently diagnosed type 1 diabetes patients with those in matched healthy donors. Naive and central memory subsets were obtained from all 28 donors, but regulatory and stem cell-like memory subsets were isolated from only 8 patients and roughly eight healthy donors. The study at large found these results: PCR may preferentially amplify shorter templates, but because patient and control samples were amplified and corrected together, any resulting skew would affect both groups equally. Only small numbers of individuals were included in the HLA sub-analyses, which left unresolved whether HLA type had any influence on TCRB rearrangement. Fewer insertions and more nucleotide deletions at VDJ recombination sites were observed in patients with type 1 diabetes, implying thymic rearrangement abnormalities. Because cDNA was sequenced instead of genomic DNA, activated cells with high expression could be over-represented, although the groups did not differ in activation or CD3 levels. In all four CD4+ subsets, TCRB CDR3 length was moderately but significantly shorter in type 1 diabetes patients. Naive, central memory and regulatory TCRB repertoires appeared to be more similar among patients than among healthy donors.

Trimming at the junction amounts to 4 bases on V and 6 bases on J, and the germline ends lie 25 bases apart. From its cysteine to its phenylalanine, the CDR3 spans 17 amino acids. Of the read, only the CDR3 DNA is kept; its 51 bases are in frame from base 1. From the germline V gene (reference sequence), CDR1 is SEHNR and CDR2 is FQNEAQ. Specimen: central memory CD4+ T cells from blood. This receptor was obtained from a woman under 30 in good health. The V and J genes are TRBV7-9 and TRBJ2-7; the D gene is perhaps TRBD1, from 6 matching bases. The CDR3 region: CASSSWTARTKMAEQYF. The DNA reads as follows: TGTGCCAGCAGCTCCTGGACAGCCAGAACCAAGATGGCCGAGCAGTACTTC.